These T cell receptor beta chains were read from a single sample in a study of vaccination effects on CD4 cells after COVID-19. Generated by immunoSEQ multiplex PCR, the TCRdb table keeps only in-frame clones and is missing some. The sample comprises approximately 70,000 clones, 65% to 85% of which are singletons, and about 4.7% rests with the top ten. The antigens these receptors bind are not known. The input for sequencing was CD4+ T cells from PBMCs cultured with HIV peptides, taken before COVID-19 vaccination. The receptors derive from a human donor who had a prior SARS-CoV-2 infection. Both conserved end residues are part of each CDR3. A D gene is named only where the DNA matches it firmly. Where a row states a size, it is once, few, many or the class of an expanded clone; other rows omit it.

d_call j_call clone_size v_call cdr3_nt cdr3_aa
NA TRBJ2-3 NA TRBV2 TGTGCCAGCAGTGAAGACAACCCTAGCACAGATACGCAGTATTTT CASSEDNPSTDTQYF
NA TRBJ1-2 NA TRBV7-2 TGTGCCAGCAGCCCCCGCCGGGCGTATGGCTACACCTTC CASSPRRAYGYTF
NA TRBJ2-3 NA TRBV5-4 TGTGCCAGCAGCCAACACCTGAACCCTAGCACAGATACGCAGTATTTT CASSQHLNPSTDTQYF
TRBD2 TRBJ2-3 NA TRBV7-3 TGTGCCAGCAGCAACATTCCGGGACTAGCGGGAGGTACGCAGTATTTT CASSNIPGLAGGTQYF
TRBD1 TRBJ1-2 few TRBV5-6 TGTGCCAGCAGCTTGGGACAGGGGGCTGGCTACACCTTC CASSLGQGAGYTF
NA TRBJ2-7 NA TRBV30 TGTGCCTGCGGAGAAGTCTACGAGCAGTACTTC CACGEVYEQYF
NA TRBJ2-2 NA TRBV5-1 TGCGCCAGCAGCTGGGGCCCTGGACAGAACACCGGGGAGCTGTTTTTT CASSWGPGQNTGELFF
TRBD2 TRBJ2-7 NA TRBV10-3 TGTGCCATCAGTGAAGGCGGGAGGGGAACGTCTGACGAGCAGTACTTC CAISEGGRGTSDEQYF
NA TRBJ1-5 NA TRBV4-1 TGCGCCAGCAGCCAATTAGGGTTATGGAATCAGCCCCAGCATTTT CASSQLGLWNQPQHF
NA TRBJ2-3 NA TRBV7-2 TGTGCCAGCAGCCCTAGTCTGGATACGCAGTATTTT CASSPSLDTQYF
NA TRBJ1-3 NA TRBV24-1 TGTGCCACCAGTGATACCCAACAGCCGGGGGGCTCTGGAAACACCATATATTTT CATSDTQQPGGSGNTIYF
NA TRBJ1-6 NA TRBV16 TGTGCCAGCAGACGAGAAGGGGGTGGGTTGTATAATTCACCCCTCCACTTT CASRREGGGLYNSPLHF
NA TRBJ2-7 NA TRBV12-3/TRBV12-4 TGTGCCAGCAGTCTTATCGAGGGCGAGCAGTACTTC CASSLIEGEQYF
TRBD2 TRBJ2-2 NA TRBV13 TGTGCCAGCAGCCCTAGCGGGGGGCTTACCGGGGAGCTGTTTTTT CASSPSGGLTGELFF
NA TRBJ1-1 NA TRBV6-6 TGTGCCAGCAGTCGCGGTCGACAGATCCAGAACACTGAAGCTTTCTTT CASSRGRQIQNTEAFF
TRBD2 TRBJ2-3 NA TRBV2 TGTGCCAGCAGTGGACTAGCGGGAGACCTAGATACGCAGTATTTT CASSGLAGDLDTQYF
TRBD2 TRBJ2-3 NA TRBV6-4 TGTGCCAGCAGTGTTAGCGGGAGGGCCACAGATACGCAGTATTTT CASSVSGRATDTQYF
TRBD2 TRBJ2-1 few TRBV2 TGTGCCAGCAGCACCGATCTAGCGGGATCTTACAATGAGCAGTTCTTC CASSTDLAGSYNEQFF
TRBD1 TRBJ1-2 once TRBV18 TGTGCCAGCTCACAGGACAGGCTGAGCTATGGCTACACCTTC CASSQDRLSYGYTF